This T cell receptor beta chain was obtained from a study of CD8+CD57+ T cells in acquired aplastic anemia. About the research overall: On average, sorted CD4+ and CD8+ cells gave roughly 3 ug of DNA.

A note on this clonotype: The target antigen is unknown.

For sequencing, patients were chosen who had shown expansion of CD8+CD57+ cells by flow cytometry. General study points: The number of CD8+ CDR3 sequences shared by patients and controls was twenty-nine.

It was genomic DNA that served as the template for profiling TCR beta VDJ and CDR3. TCRdb reprocessed the reads via MiXCR and lists one record per CDR3 protein. This table has 160,000 or so distinct CDR3 sequences, under 55% appearing once. The germline V gene encodes CDR1 DFQATT and CDR2 SNEGSKA (reference sequence). Between the trimmed V and J ends, which lost 4 bases and 8 bases, there was a span of 11 bases. The CDR3 contains 11 residues. The specimen was sorted CD4+, CD8+, or CD8+CD57+ T cells (not recorded which) from PBMCs. J is TRBJ1-1 and V is TRBV20-1, with D possibly TRBD1 on 6 matching bases. The TCR was taken from a human donor with aplastic anemia. CDR3 sequence reads: CSAMGTGEAFF. CDR3 DNA: TGCAGTGCTATGGGAACAGGGGAAGCTTTCTTT.